Listed below are T cell receptor beta chains from one sample, sequenced in a study of molecular identifiers for immune sequencing clone quantification. TCRdb reanalysed the PCR reads using MiXCR and keeps one entry per CDR3 protein. This sample has about 510,000 distinct CDR3 sequences, with around 23% found just once. The sequenced sample was naive CD8+ T cells from blood, with Jurkat cell RNA spiked in. The receptors come from a human donor in good health. Some libraries in this study had Jurkat cell RNA spiked in. Each CDR3 is given with its conserved first and last residue. D genes are given only for firm matches. Size is omitted from some rows. Given values are once, few, many or a class for expanded clones.

V gene	clone size	J gene	D gene	CDR3 protein	CDR3 DNA
TRBV6-2/TRBV6-3	.	TRBJ2-1	.	CASVRGSGNEQFF	TGTGCCAGCGTCCGGGGCTCGGGGAATGAGCAGTTCTTC
TRBV27	many	TRBJ1-1	.	CASSLLPLNTEAFF	TGTGCCAGCAGTCTGCTCCCGTTGAACACTGAAGCTTTCTTT
TRBV29-1	.	TRBJ1-2	TRBD1	CSVEDVPRQGIDGYTF	TGCAGCGTTGAAGACGTCCCCCGACAGGGGATTGATGGCTACACCTTC
TRBV7-2	.	TRBJ2-7	TRBD2	CASSPWVAGGFEQYF	TGTGCCAGCAGCCCCTGGGTAGCGGGAGGGTTCGAGCAGTACTTC
TRBV7-9	many	TRBJ2-1	.	CASSLLRNEQFF	TGTGCCAGCAGCTTATTGAGGAATGAGCAGTTCTTC
TRBV20-1	few	TRBJ2-2	.	CSASVAPPNTGELFF	TGCAGTGCTAGCGTAGCCCCCCCTAACACCGGGGAGCTGTTTTTT
TRBV20-1	many	TRBJ2-3	TRBD2	CSATEITSGKDTDTQYF	TGCAGTGCAACCGAAATTACTAGCGGGAAAGACACAGATACGCAGTATTTT
TRBV11-1	few	TRBJ1-1	.	CASSLGGPGRTEAFF	TGTGCCAGCAGCTTAGGGGGGCCGGGTCGCACTGAAGCTTTCTTT
TRBV19	few	TRBJ1-2	.	CASSPAGTNYGYTF	TGTGCCAGTAGTCCCGCCGGAACTAACTATGGCTACACCTTC
TRBV14	.	TRBJ2-2	.	CASSRSISTGELFF	TGTGCCAGCAGTAGGAGTATAAGCACCGGGGAGCTGTTTTTT
TRBV7-2	few	TRBJ1-5	.	CASSLDRMSQPQHF	TGTGCCAGCAGCTTAGACAGGATGTCTCAGCCCCAGCATTTT
TRBV7-9	many	TRBJ1-1	.	CASSFRTEMNTEAFF	TGTGCCAGCAGCTTCCGGACTGAGATGAACACTGAAGCTTTCTTT
TRBV11-3	.	TRBJ2-1	TRBD2	CARSLAPGLAGGRSYNEQFF	TGTGCCCGCAGCTTAGCCCCGGGACTAGCGGGGGGTCGCTCCTACAATGAGCAGTTCTTC
TRBV12-3/TRBV12-4	.	TRBJ1-4	TRBD1	CASSPWDRINEKLFF	TGTGCCAGCAGTCCTTGGGACAGGATAAATGAAAAACTGTTTTTT
TRBV4-1	few	TRBJ1-3	.	CASSQGWGLSGNTIYF	TGCGCCAGCAGCCAAGGATGGGGCCTCTCTGGAAACACCATATATTTT
TRBV11-2	few	TRBJ2-5	.	CASSSGGHFQETQYF	TGTGCCAGCAGCTCCGGGGGACACTTCCAAGAGACCCAGTACTTC
TRBV4-3	.	TRBJ1-2	.	CASSQGEGSYYGYTF	TGCGCCAGCAGCCAAGGAGAGGGGTCTTACTATGGCTACACCTTC
TRBV12-3/TRBV12-4	many	TRBJ2-2	.	CASSFTSTGELFF	TGTGCCAGCAGTTTTACCAGCACCGGGGAGCTGTTTTTT
TRBV9	few	TRBJ2-1	.	CASNKDWNEQFF	TGTGCCAGCAACAAAGACTGGAATGAGCAGTTCTTC
TRBV27	.	TRBJ2-7	TRBD1	CASSLSGDRGAYEQYF	TGTGCCAGCAGTTTATCGGGGGACAGGGGGGCATACGAGCAGTACTTC
TRBV11-2	.	TRBJ2-1	.	CASSPAQGNEQFF	TGTGCCAGCAGCCCCGCACAGGGCAATGAGCAGTTCTTC
TRBV5-4	.	TRBJ1-6	.	CASSSDRSSPLHF	TGTGCCAGCAGTTCTGACAGGAGCTCACCCCTCCACTTT
TRBV15	many	TRBJ2-3	.	CATSREEKNTSTDTQYF	TGTGCCACCAGCAGAGAAGAGAAAAATACTAGCACAGATACGCAGTATTTT
TRBV20-1	.	TRBJ2-7	.	CSARDPLGPVEYF	TGCAGTGCTAGAGACCCCCTGGGACCTGTGGAGTACTTC
TRBV14	few	TRBJ2-1	.	CASSQMGTPRGFF	TGTGCCAGCAGCCAAATGGGGACACCTAGAGGGTTCTTC
TRBV3-1	few	TRBJ1-2	TRBD1	CASSPGQGLYGYTF	TGTGCCAGCAGCCCGGGACAGGGACTCTATGGCTACACCTTC
TRBV7-9	many	TRBJ2-2	.	CASSGIGGGELFF	TGTGCCAGCAGCGGAATTGGAGGCGGGGAGCTGTTTTTT
TRBV5-6	few	TRBJ2-5	TRBD2	CASSLEVGTSGVGETQYF	TGTGCCAGCAGCTTGGAAGTCGGGACTAGCGGCGTAGGGGAGACCCAGTACTTC